What follows are 25 T cell receptor beta chains derived from one specimen sequenced in a study of blood T cell repertoires in COVID-19. Here immunoSEQ multiplex PCR was the method, and the copy in TCRdb shows in-frame clones only, minus some. The table lists tens of thousands of clones, roughly 84% of them singletons. Sequencing was done on a sample of peripheral blood. The receptors shown here come from a woman in her sixties or seventies with acute or convalescent COVID-19.

V is TRBV7-8 and J is TRBJ2-3, with D unresolved. The CDR3 sequence is 12 residues long. V was pared by 5 bases and J by 3 bases, with 6 bases between. CDR1 is SGHVS, CDR2 FQNEAQ, per germline. In DNA form, the CDR3 reads TGTGCCAGCAGCCCACAGACAGATACGCAGTATTTT. Translating gives CASSPQTDTQYF.

The rearrangement uses TRBV5-5 and TRBJ2-7; 12 bases line up with TRBD2. The CDR3 has 20 amino acids. The V gene's germline CDR1 is SGHKS and CDR2 YYEKEE (reference sequence). V was pared by 4 bases and J by 3 bases, with 20 bases of the junction left unmatched. Here the CDR3 reads CASSSNPGLAGGGPLYEQYF. The CDR3 nucleotides are TGTGCCAGCAGCAGTAATCCGGGACTAGCGGGTGGTGGCCCCCTCTACGAGCAGTACTTC.

The V call is TRBV5-1, the J call TRBJ2-3, with D tentatively TRBD1 (6 bases). Between the trimmed V and J ends, which lost 4 bases and 2 bases, there was a span of 8 bases. This CDR3 contains 13 residues. Looked up from germline, CDR1 is SGHRS and CDR2 is YFSETQ. DNA for the CDR3: TGCGCCAGCAGCAGGGACAACACAGATACGCAGTATTTT. Translated, it gives CASSRDNTDTQYF.

The CDR3 DNA reads as TGCGCCAGCAGCGACGGACAGGCTGGAAACACCATATATTTT. Protein: CASSDGQAGNTIYF. The chain has TRBV5-1 and TRBJ1-3, with 7 bases lining up with TRBD1. Unmatched junction bases numbered 3, after V lost 4 bases and J lost 2 bases. The CDR3 spans 14 residues. CDR1 is SGHRS and CDR2 is YFSETQ in the germline V gene.

The chain is built from TRBV2 and TRBJ1-2; D is possibly TRBD1 (6 bases). This CDR3 has 13 amino acids. Deletions cut 5 bases from V and 7 bases from J, with 14 bases between. Germline V gene sequence: CDR1 SNHLY, CDR2 FYNNEI. For the CDR3, the DNA is TGTGCCAGCAGTATAGGGGGGGCAAGTGGCTACACCTTC. This translates into CASSIGGASGYTF.

J is TRBJ1-2 and V is TRBV7-9, with 11 positions matching TRBD1. After removal of 9 bases from V and 4 bases from J, the junction contained 7 bases not matched to a gene. Germline CDR1 SEHNR, CDR2 FQNEAQ (reference sequence). The CDR3 has 14 residues. The DNA of the CDR3 is TGTGCCAGTATCCCGGGACAGGGGGTCTATGGCTACACCTTC. Translation gives CASIPGQGVYGYTF.

This clone has a single count. This chain connects TRBV5-5 to TRBJ1-5; TRBD1 matches 9 bases. Germline trimming cut 3 bases from V and 7 bases from J; bases unmatched to any gene: 11. Per the germline V gene, CDR1 is SGHKS and CDR2 is YYEKEE (reference sequence). The CDR3 runs 16 residues. For the CDR3, the DNA is TGTGCCAGCAGCTCCGGGACAGGGAGGCCCGGGCAGCCCCAGCATTTT. It codes for CASSSGTGRPGQPQHF.

This clone is a singleton in its sample. J is TRBJ1-4 and V is TRBV6-5; possible D gene TRBD1, 5 bases. There are 15 residues in the CDR3. V was shortened by 2 bases and J by 6 bases, with 13 bases between the two germline ends. The germline V gene encodes CDR1 MNHEY and CDR2 SVGAGI. CDR3 DNA sequence: TGTGCCAGCAGTTACAGGCCGATAGGGGATGAAAAACTGTTTTTT. This gives the protein CASSYRPIGDEKLFF.

The chain links TRBV5-5 to TRBJ1-2; maybe TRBD1 (6 bases). Germline V gene lookup returns CDR1 SGHKS and CDR2 YYEKEE (reference sequence). This CDR3 comprises 16 residues. V was pared by 2 bases and J by 0 bases, with 14 bases between. The CDR3 nucleotides are TGTGCCAGCAGCTTTAGGACAGAAACGACTAACTATGGCTACACCTTC. Translated: CASSFRTETTNYGYTF.

V is TRBV6-5 and J is TRBJ1-2; 8 positions agree with TRBD1. Germline V gene sequence: CDR1 MNHEY, CDR2 SVGAGI. CDR3 length equals 16 residues. The V and J ends lost 2 bases and 8 bases, in that order; junction bases with no gene match: 13. The CDR3 DNA reads TGTGCCAGCAGTTACGAGGACAGGGCCGATATTTCCGGCTACACCTTC. Residues: CASSYEDRADISGYTF.

This clone was seen only once. V and J are TRBV3-1 (or the pseudogene TRBV3-2) and TRBJ1-1; D is unresolved. The V gene lost 2 bases and the J gene lost 11 bases, with 9 bases spanning the gap. Germline V lookup: CDR1 LGHDT, CDR2 YNNKEL (reference sequence). The CDR3 length is 11 residues. CDR3 coding DNA: TGTGCCAGCAGCCAACGGACTAGGGCTTTCTTT. Translation: CASSQRTRAFF.

This chain connects TRBV29-1 to TRBJ1-2; 11 bases map to TRBD1. Trimming cost V 8 bases and J 8 bases; bases outside gene matches: 4. The CDR3 is 11 residues long. CDR1 SQVTM and CDR2 ANQGSEA come from the germline V gene. CDR3 in amino acids: CSTGQGEGYTF. The CDR3 bases are TGCAGCACGGGACAGGGGGAAGGCTACACCTTC.

The V call is TRBV5-5, the J call TRBJ2-5; 7 positions match TRBD2. Looked up from germline, CDR1 is SGHKS and CDR2 is YYEKEE (reference sequence). CDR3 length equals 15 residues. The V and J ends lost 2 bases and 3 bases, in that order; junction bases with no gene match: 7. CDR3 loop: CASSFGAGREETQYF. Here the CDR3 DNA reads TGTGCCAGCAGCTTTGGGGCAGGGAGGGAAGAGACCCAGTACTTC.

V is TRBV19 and J is TRBJ1-5; TRBD1 agrees at 9 bases. From germline, CDR1 is LNHDA and CDR2 SQIVND (reference sequence). The J segment lost 5 bases and the V segment lost 9 bases, leaving 2 bases of the junction unmatched. The CDR3 is 12 amino acids. This CDR3 reads CASRDRDQPQHF. The DNA of the CDR3 is TGTGCCAGCCGGGACAGGGATCAGCCCCAGCATTTT. The complete variable domain, with remaining parts taken from reference TRBV19 and TRBJ1-5, reads DGGITQSPKYLFRKEGQNVTLSCEQNLNHDAMYWYRQDPGQGLRLIYYSQIVNDFQKGDIAEGYSVSREKKESFPLTVTSAQKNPTAFYLCASRDRDQPQHFGDGTRLSIL.

The chain employs TRBV5-1 and TRBJ1-5, with D unclear. Looked up from germline, CDR1 is SGHRS and CDR2 is YFSETQ. The CDR3 has 13 amino acids. Trimming pared 7 bases from V and 3 bases from J, leaving 11 bases between. CDR3 residues: CASRGGPNQPQHF. Here the CDR3 DNA reads TGCGCCAGCCGAGGAGGCCCCAATCAGCCCCAGCATTTT.

This chain uses TRBV19 with TRBJ2-7, with D perhaps TRBD2 (5 bases). CDR3 size: 13 residues. CDR1 LNHDA and CDR2 SQIVND come from the germline V gene (reference sequence). V dropped 1 base and J dropped 4 bases, with 8 bases sitting between them. CDR3 sequence reads: CASSIGREYEQYF. The CDR3 DNA reads TGTGCCAGTAGTATAGGTCGGGAATACGAGCAGTACTTC.

As regards this clone: This specimen includes other DNA sequences encoding the same CDR3. This chain uses TRBV29-1 with TRBJ1-2; tentatively, D is TRBD1 (5 bases). Germline V CDR1 and CDR2: SQVTM, ANQGSEA. The CDR3 extends over 13 amino acids. Trimming took 1 base from V and 4 from J, leaving 10 bases between them. CDR3 sequence: CSVEVLTGYGYTF. The DNA of the CDR3 is TGCAGCGTTGAAGTCTTAACAGGCTATGGCTACACCTTC.

The chain links TRBV6-5 to TRBJ1-2; 7 nucleotides line up with TRBD1. This CDR3 is built from 13 residues. Per germline, CDR1 MNHEY and CDR2 SVGAGI. Trimming took 7 bases from V and 0 from J; bases not matched to a gene: 2. The chain's CDR3 is CASTTGANYGYTF. CDR3 nucleotide sequence: TGTGCCAGCACTACAGGGGCTAACTATGGCTACACCTTC.

The chain carries TRBV25-1 and TRBJ1-2; 8 nucleotides align to TRBD1. This CDR3 is 15 amino acids long. Germline V lookup: CDR1 MGHDK, CDR2 SYGVNS. V was pared by 5 bases and J by 8 bases, with 13 bases of the junction left unmatched. In DNA, the CDR3 is TGTGCCAGCAGTACGACCCCTGACAGGGGAGGAGGCTACACCTTC. Translating it yields CASSTTPDRGGGYTF.

The chain employs TRBV5-6 and TRBJ1-2; the match to TRBD1 covers 10 bases. V shed 0 bases, J shed 3 bases, and the junction held 2 bases outside the gene matches. Germline V gene data show CDR1 as SGHDT and CDR2 as YYEEEE. The CDR3 covers 15 residues. The CDR3 nucleotides read TGTGCCAGCAGCTTGGTAGGACAGGGGGACTATGGCTACACCTTC. Amino acid sequence: CASSLVGQGDYGYTF.

The chain couples TRBV7-9 to TRBJ2-1; 9 positions match TRBD2. The CDR3 covers 16 residues. The germline V gene encodes CDR1 SEHNR and CDR2 FQNEAQ (reference sequence). The J segment lost 4 bases and the V segment lost 7 bases, leaving 11 bases of the junction unmatched. The CDR3 DNA is TGTGCCAGCACCTCGGACGGCAGCGGGGGGTACAATGAGCAGTTCTTC. It codes for CASTSDGSGGYNEQFF.

The chain employs TRBV29-1 and TRBJ1-2, with TRBD1 as a possible D gene (5 bases). The V end was cut by 3 bases, the J end by 2 bases, with 16 bases between. Germline loops: CDR1 SQVTM, CDR2 ANQGSEA. The CDR3 is 15 residues long. CDR3 sequence: CSVELGGANNYGYTF. For the CDR3, the DNA is TGCAGCGTTGAGCTTGGAGGGGCCAACAACTATGGCTACACCTTC.

The chain links TRBV9 to TRBJ1-1; TRBD1 aligns across 10 bases. The germline gives CDR1 SGDLS, CDR2 YYNGEE. The CDR3 sequence is 15 residues long. J gave up 1 base and V 2 bases, and 2 bases lay outside the gene matches. The CDR3 sequence is CASSVRDRGNTEAFF. The CDR3, as DNA: TGTGCCAGCAGCGTCCGGGACAGGGGGAACACTGAAGCTTTCTTT. The full variable domain, rest sourced from reference TRBV9 and TRBJ1-1, is DSGVTQTPKHLITATGQRVTLRCSPRSGDLSVYWYQQSLDQGLQFLIQYYNGEERAKGNILERFSAQQFPDLHSELNLSSLELGDSALYFCASSVRDRGNTEAFFGQGTRLTVV.

The chain has TRBV4-1 and TRBJ2-3, with TRBD2 identical over 7 bases. J was trimmed by 4 bases and V by 5 bases; bases with no gene match: 9. Germline CDR1 reads MGHRA; CDR2 reads YSYEKL. This CDR3 contains 15 residues. The CDR3 DNA is TGCGCCAGCAGCTATGAAGCGGGGTGGGCAGATACGCAGTATTTT. Encoded protein: CASSYEAGWADTQYF.

V gene TRBV5-1 combines with J gene TRBJ2-2; the D gene is possibly TRBD2 (7 bases). Germline CDR1 reads SGHRS; CDR2 reads YFSETQ. This CDR3 has 16 residues. V lost 3 bases and J 4 bases, leaving 16 bases between the germline ends. CDR3 amino acids: CASSSAGAGVTGELFF. The CDR3, as DNA: TGCGCCAGCAGCTCCGCGGGAGCAGGGGTCACCGGGGAGCTGTTTTTT.